This record covers a single TCR beta chain. The antigen is unknown. Template switching supplied a universal primer site; unique molecular identifiers were carried on the cDNA. Each CDR3 protein is one row after TCRdb ran MiXCR on the 5' RACE reads. The table includes 460,000 or so distinct CDR3 sequences, approximately 15% detected once. The entry originates in a study of identical twins. General study results and limits: Invariant populations such as MAIT and iNKT cells could partly muddle zero-insertion analyses. Beta out-of-frame sequences displayed a weaker excess of sharing between twins. The study found excess low generation probability among twin-shared out-of-frame alpha sequences.

Germline assignment: CDR1 SGHRS and CDR2 YFSETQ. Trimming cost V 0 bases and J 5 bases, with 17 bases left between them. There are 16 residues in the CDR3. This sample was shared with a second study, whose subject was yellow fever vaccine responses in identical twins.

The V call is TRBV5-1, the J call TRBJ2-5, with D possibly matching TRBD1 (8 bases). The clonotype comes from a woman between 18 and 29 years old in good health. The sample taken for sequencing was CD4+ T cells sorted from blood. CDR3 sequence reads: CASSLGGTGAGETQYF. The CDR3 DNA is TGCGCCAGCAGCTTGGGCGGGACAGGAGCGGGGGAGACCCAGTACTTC.